Presented here are 4 T cell receptor beta chains from one specimen sequenced in a study of CD8 T cells in Susac syndrome. Random hexamers primed reverse transcription of about 0.45 to 1 ug RNA. TCRdb re-called the immunoSEQ multiplex PCR reads through MiXCR, storing one row per CDR3 protein. The sample yields around 220,000 distinct CDR3 sequences, about 90% seen once. Sequenced material: CD8+ T cells from PBMCs. The receptors shown here come from a human donor with multiple sclerosis.

This chain links TRBV6-2 or TRBV6-3 with TRBJ1-2; weak D call: TRBD1 (5 bases). Germline lookup yields CDR1 MNHEY and CDR2 SVGEGT. The CDR3 has 15 residues. V was cut by 6 bases and J by 6 bases, with 20 bases left in between. The CDR3 loop reads CASSPTGQPADGYTF. The DNA of the CDR3 is TGTGCCAGCAGCCCCACCGGACAACCGGCTGATGGCTACACCTTC.

V is TRBV4-1 and J is TRBJ2-7; no definite D call. V was trimmed by 3 bases and J by 0 bases, leaving 9 bases between them. Per the germline V gene, CDR1 is MGHRA and CDR2 is YSYEKL. The CDR3 length is 14 residues. CDR3 DNA sequence: TGCGCCAGCAGCCAGGGCAGGAGCTCCTACGAGCAGTACTTC. Protein product: CASSQGRSSYEQYF.

DNA for the CDR3: TGTGCCAGCAGTGAAGCGTTCGGGGCGGTGTGGACCCAGTACTTC. Its protein product is CASSEAFGAVWTQYF. The chain combines TRBV2 with TRBJ2-5; D is tentatively TRBD1 or TRBD2 (5 bases each). The V and J ends lost 0 bases and 7 bases respectively, with 15 bases between them. CDR1 SNHLY and CDR2 FYNNEI come from the germline V gene. The CDR3 runs to 15 residues.

The chain employs TRBV12-3 or TRBV12-4 and TRBJ1-1; the D gene is possibly TRBD1 (5 bases). This CDR3 spans 16 amino acids. V was shortened by 3 bases and J by 5 bases, with 19 bases between the two germline ends. The CDR3 nucleotides read TGTGCCAGCAGTTTCCTTGGGGTTTACTGGGGGACTGAAGCTTTCTTT. Its translation is CASSFLGVYWGTEAFF.